The T cell receptor (beta chain) described here comes from a study of spatial heterogeneity in lung cancer. TCRdb ran MiXCR on the 5' RACE reads and lists one entry per CDR3 protein. Here the sample spans 12,000 or so distinct CDR3 sequences, 13% to 15% being singletons. Specified time point: sample taken at primary tumor resection. The study's findings and limits: The number of expanded tumor alpha and beta chains correlated with mutation number.

Sample share makes this clonotype medium-sized. Its specificity is unknown. The CDR3 is 12 amino acids. The V gene lost 6 bases and the J gene lost 4 bases, with 12 bases spanning the gap. Germline CDR1 and CDR2: DFQATT and SNEGSKA (reference sequence). The chain combines TRBV20-1 with TRBJ1-1, with D tentatively TRBD1 (6 bases). This specimen was lung tumor tissue, taken at surgery. This receptor was taken from a male donor with early-stage non-small cell lung cancer. The CDR3 loop is CSAPSGATEAFF. The CDR3 DNA is TGCAGTGCACCGTCGGGGGCCACTGAAGCTTTCTTT.